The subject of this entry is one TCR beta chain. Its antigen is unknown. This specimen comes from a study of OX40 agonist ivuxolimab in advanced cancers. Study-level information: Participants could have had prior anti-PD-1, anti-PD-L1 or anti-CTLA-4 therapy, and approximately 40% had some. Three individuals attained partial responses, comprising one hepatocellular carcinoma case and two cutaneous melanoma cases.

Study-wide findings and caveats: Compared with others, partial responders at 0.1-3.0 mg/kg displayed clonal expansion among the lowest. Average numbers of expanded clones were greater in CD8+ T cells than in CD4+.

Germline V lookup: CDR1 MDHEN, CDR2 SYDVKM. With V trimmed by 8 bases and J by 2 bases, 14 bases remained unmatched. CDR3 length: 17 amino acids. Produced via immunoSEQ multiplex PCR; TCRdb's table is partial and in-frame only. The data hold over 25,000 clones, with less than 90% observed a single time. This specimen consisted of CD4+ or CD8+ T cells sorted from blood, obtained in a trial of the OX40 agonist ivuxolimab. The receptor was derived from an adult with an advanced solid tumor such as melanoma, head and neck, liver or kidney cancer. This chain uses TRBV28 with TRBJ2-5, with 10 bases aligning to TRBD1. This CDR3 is CASGAHTGTGDQETQYF. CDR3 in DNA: TGTGCCAGCGGTGCCCACACCGGGACAGGGGATCAAGAGACCCAGTACTTC.